The next 30 T cell receptor beta chains were all read from a single sample in a study of regulatory T cells in long-lasting Graves disease. The time point: newly diagnosed GD, antithyroid drugs for less than 3 months. PBMCs provided the RNA from which the TCR library was made. Arm-PCR of CDR3 regions and iRepertoire HTBI primers were used to build TCR beta libraries. TCRdb analysed the multiplex PCR reads with MiXCR anew, one entry per CDR3 protein. The sample consists of 450,000 to 650,000 distinct CDR3 sequences, roughly a sixth of them appearing once. These data are also associated with another study on T cells in Graves' hyperthyroidism and ophthalmopathy.

The sample here was peripheral blood mononuclear cells (PBMCs), taken at new diagnosis, from a patient treated with antithyroid drugs. These receptors originate from a woman aged 40-60 years with Graves disease.

The chain links TRBV7-6 to TRBJ2-5; perhaps TRBD2 as D (6 bases). The length of the CDR3 is 14 residues. V shed 4 bases and J shed 6 bases, with 15 bases lying between them. The V gene's germline CDR1 is SGHVS and CDR2 FNYEAQ. The CDR3 bases are TGTGCCAGCAGCTCCACCGGGACTCAAAAGACCCAGTACTTC. This codes for CASSSTGTQKTQYF.

The chain recombines TRBV6-1 with TRBJ2-1, with D maybe TRBD2 (6 bases). CDR3 size: 16 residues. Deletions cut 6 bases from V and 7 bases from J, with 22 bases between. CDR1 and CDR2 (germline): MNHNS, SASEGT. CDR3 sequence: CASSSWWGLPNNEQFF. DNA of the CDR3: TGTGCCAGCAGCTCCTGGTGGGGACTCCCGAATAATGAGCAGTTCTTC.

The sample holds many counts of this clonotype. The V gene is TRBV2, the J gene TRBJ1-1; D not certain. Trimming shortened V by 4 bases and J by 1 base, and 7 bases separated the two germline ends. Per the germline V gene, CDR1 is SNHLY and CDR2 is FYNNEI. CDR3 length: 13 amino acids. The CDR3 loop is CASSVYKNTEAFF. In DNA, the CDR3 is TGTGCCAGCAGTGTCTACAAGAACACTGAAGCTTTCTTT.

This chain links TRBV6-1 with TRBJ1-2; D is perhaps TRBD1 (5 bases). In germline, CDR1 is MNHNS, CDR2 SASEGT. The germline V and J ends were trimmed by 6 bases and 0 bases, with 8 bases remaining between them. This CDR3 is 13 amino acids long. Written as DNA, the CDR3 is TGTGCCAGCAGACAGGCCACTAACTATGGCTACACCTTC. Translation gives CASRQATNYGYTF.

In this sample, this clonotype turned up a few times. The chain employs TRBV6-5 and TRBJ1-6; 11 nucleotides agree with TRBD1. Looked up from germline, CDR1 is MNHEY and CDR2 is SVGAGI. This CDR3 has 17 residues. The V gene end was trimmed by 2 bases and the J gene end by 5 bases; junction bases not matched to a gene: 5. The CDR3 region is CASSYGTGGTDNSPLHF. CDR3 nucleotides: TGTGCCAGCAGTTACGGGACAGGGGGAACGGATAATTCACCCCTCCACTTT.

The chain recombines TRBV19 with TRBJ1-1; a weak D match, TRBD1 (6 bases). Germline CDR1 and CDR2: LNHDA and SQIVND (reference sequence). The V end was cut by 3 bases, the J end by 0 bases, with 8 bases between. CDR3 size: 14 residues. The CDR3 loop is CASSIGQMNTEAFF. The CDR3 DNA reads TGTGCCAGTAGTATTGGACAGATGAACACTGAAGCTTTCTTT. The full variable domain, with the rest looked up from reference TRBV19 and TRBJ1-1, is DGGITQSPKYLFRKEGQNVTLSCEQNLNHDAMYWYRQDPGQGLRLIYYSQIVNDFQKGDIAEGYSVSREKKESFPLTVTSAQKNPTAFYLCASSIGQMNTEAFFGQGTRLTVV.

This clonotype was picked up a small number of times. A read error is possible here, since a much larger clone lies one base away. V usage is TRBV28 and J usage is TRBJ2-1, with D perhaps TRBD1 (5 bases). V lost 3 bases to trimming and J lost 5 bases, with 8 bases between them. The CDR3 length is 13 residues. CDR1 and CDR2 from the germline V gene are MDHEN and SYDVKM. CDR3 nucleotides: TGTGCCAGCAGTTTCCCGGACAACAATGAGCAGTTCTTC. It yields the protein CASSFPDNNEQFF.

This clonotype was detected ten times or more. The chain employs TRBV20-1 and TRBJ2-1, with TRBD1 matching over 9 bases. This CDR3 contains 14 residues. Trimming cost V 6 bases and J 5 bases; bases outside gene matches: 8. Germline CDR1 DFQATT, CDR2 SNEGSKA (reference sequence). This CDR3 reads CSAPWGQGNNEQFF. CDR3 sequence (DNA): TGCAGTGCCCCCTGGGGACAGGGTAACAATGAGCAGTTCTTC.

The CDR3 DNA reads TGTGCCAGCAGCTTCTCGGCGGGACAAAATGAAGCCTACGAGCAGTACTTC. Protein: CASSFSAGQNEAYEQYF. The J gene is TRBJ2-7, the V gene TRBV27; perhaps D is TRBD1 or TRBD2 (6 bases each). This CDR3 is 17 amino acids long. Trimming took 6 bases from V and 2 from J, leaving 23 bases between them. CDR1 MNHEY and CDR2 SMNVEV come from the germline V gene (reference sequence).

This clonotype was seen ten or more times. The CDR3 loop reads CASSQGGTAETQYF. CDR3 nucleotide sequence: TGTGCCAGCAGCCAAGGGGGTACTGCGGAGACCCAGTACTTC. This chain uses TRBV3-1 with TRBJ2-5; D not resolved. The ends were cut back, 1 base at V and 5 bases at J, with 11 bases in the middle. The germline V gene encodes CDR1 LGHDT and CDR2 YNNKEL (reference sequence). CDR3 length: 14 amino acids.

This clonotype was detected only a few times. The chain combines TRBV11-3 with TRBJ1-6; D uncertain. Germline V CDR1 and CDR2: SGHNT, YENEEA. V was clipped by 4 bases and J by 8 bases, with 3 bases between them. The CDR3 is made up of 11 amino acids. The CDR3 spells CASSSHSPLHF. CDR3 DNA sequence: TGTGCCAGCAGCTCTCATTCACCCCTCCACTTT.

This clonotype was observed at least ten times. V is TRBV12-3 or TRBV12-4 and J is TRBJ2-3; D unclear. The V end lost 5 bases, the J end lost 4 bases, and 7 bases lay between the germline ends. There are 12 residues in the CDR3. CDR3 in DNA: TGTGCCAGCAGTAGCCTTTCAGATACGCAGTATTTT. Translating gives CASSSLSDTQYF.

This clonotype was seen repeatedly, ten times or more. The V gene is TRBV7-8, the J gene TRBJ1-5; 7 nucleotides match TRBD1. V dropped 5 bases and J dropped 3; count of bases not matched to a gene: 7. Germline V CDR1 and CDR2: SGHVS, FQNEAQ. The length of the CDR3 is 15 residues. CDR3 residues: CASSQRRGPNQPQHF. The CDR3 DNA reads TGTGCCAGCAGCCAAAGAAGGGGGCCCAATCAGCCCCAGCATTTT.

This chain links TRBV25-1 with TRBJ1-1; D unresolved. This CDR3 spans 15 amino acids. Germline lookup yields CDR1 MGHDK and CDR2 SYGVNS. Trimming shortened V by 2 bases and J by 2 bases, and 12 bases separated the two germline ends. DNA of the CDR3: TGTGCCAGCAGTGAACGTACTTTCGGAAACACTGAAGCTTTCTTT. It translates to CASSERTFGNTEAFF.

This clonotype was observed many times. The chain has TRBV6-2 or TRBV6-3 and TRBJ1-1, with a tentative D call TRBD1 (6 bases). Deletions cut 5 bases from V and 1 base from J, with 11 bases between. The CDR3 is 14 amino acids. The germline CDR1 and CDR2 sequences are MNHEY and SVGEGT. CDR3 nucleotides: TGTGCCAGCAGTAACCAGGGACAGAACACTGAAGCTTTCTTT. Protein: CASSNQGQNTEAFF.

This clonotype was counted many times. The chain combines TRBV6-4 with TRBJ1-1; D may be TRBD1 (5 bases). The CDR3 contains 13 residues. Germline CDR1 is MRHNA and CDR2 is SNTAGT. V was cut by 3 bases and J by 5 bases, with 10 bases left in between. The CDR3 sequence: CASSERWGTEAFF. For the CDR3, the DNA is TGTGCCAGCAGTGAAAGATGGGGGACTGAAGCTTTCTTT.

This chain connects TRBV6-2 or TRBV6-3 to TRBJ2-3; 10 bases line up with TRBD2. This CDR3 region has 16 residues. CDR1 and CDR2 (germline): MNHEY, SVGEGT. With 6 bases clipped from V and 3 bases from J, the junction kept 9 bases outside the gene matches. The CDR3 protein is CASRENPSGGTDTQYF. The CDR3 DNA is TGTGCCAGCAGGGAAAACCCTAGCGGGGGTACAGATACGCAGTATTTT.

Notes on this clonotype: A read error may be the cause here, since a much bigger clone is one base away. The rearrangement uses TRBV20-1 and TRBJ2-3, with TRBD2 matching 8 bases. Unmatched junction bases numbered 14, after V lost 2 bases and J lost 10 bases. Germline assignment: CDR1 DFQATT and CDR2 SNEGSKA (reference sequence). This CDR3 is built from 15 residues. CDR3 DNA sequence: TGCAGTGCTAGAAAACATTGGACTAGCAGCGATGCGCAGTATTTT. Translated, it gives CSARKHWTSSDAQYF.

This clonotype was counted many times. This chain connects TRBV7-3 to TRBJ2-3; tentative D call: TRBD2 (6 bases). Germline CDR1 is SGHTA and CDR2 is FQGTGA. Trimming stripped 2 bases from V and 5 bases from J, with 17 bases between. The CDR3 spans 16 residues. CDR3 residues: CASSLGQGGMRDTQYF. DNA for the CDR3: TGTGCCAGCAGCTTAGGGCAGGGAGGAATGCGAGATACGCAGTATTTT.

This clonotype was seen repeatedly, ten times or more. The chain combines TRBV30 with TRBJ1-1; the match to TRBD1 covers 7 bases. CDR1 GTSNPN and CDR2 SVGIG come from the germline V gene (reference sequence). V trimming: 5 bases; J trimming: 0 bases; junction bases outside the gene matches: 3. There are 13 residues in the CDR3. As DNA, the CDR3 is TGTGCCTGGGGGGGACAGATGAACACTGAAGCTTTCTTT. As protein: CAWGGQMNTEAFF.

This rearrangement joins TRBV24-1 to TRBJ2-1; weak D call: TRBD2 (6 bases). CDR3 length: 16 residues. CDR1 and CDR2 (germline): KGHDR, SFDVKD. The V gene lost 3 bases and the J gene lost 10 bases, with 21 bases spanning the gap. For the CDR3, the DNA is TGTGCCACCAGTGATGCTGAAACGGGGGTGGCAGAGGAGCAGTTCTTC. It is translated as CATSDAETGVAEEQFF.

This chain joins TRBV10-3 and TRBJ2-1; TRBD1 aligns across 8 bases. The trim removed 1 base at V and 7 bases at J, leaving 9 bases unmatched. Germline V gene sequence: CDR1 ENHRY, CDR2 SYGVKD. This CDR3 has 16 amino acids. CDR3 sequence (DNA): TGTGCCATCAGTGAGTACAGGGGGGCCCGCTTTAATGAGCAGTTCTTC. Protein product: CAISEYRGARFNEQFF.

This clonotype was found once. One junction end disagrees with the germline gene, perhaps due to a read error. The J gene is TRBJ1-5, the V gene TRBV25-1, with D unresolved. Germline V gene data show CDR1 as MGHDK and CDR2 as SYGVNS. The CDR3 extends over 13 amino acids. The CDR3 coding sequence is TGTGCCAGCCGGACGGATAGCAGTCAGCCCCAGCATTTT. This gives the protein CASRTDSSQPQHF.

This clonotype has at least ten counts. V usage is TRBV3-1 and J usage is TRBJ2-3, with 10 bases identical to TRBD1. The CDR3 is 15 residues long. After removal of 0 bases from V and 7 bases from J, the junction contained 4 bases not matched to a gene. Germline V gene sequence: CDR1 LGHDT, CDR2 YNNKEL (reference sequence). The CDR3 bases are TGTGCCAGCAGCCAAGAGGGACAGGGGAAGAATACGCAGTATTTT. This encodes CASSQEGQGKNTQYF.

This clonotype was detected only once. The chain employs TRBV19 and TRBJ2-1; perhaps D is TRBD1 or TRBD2 (8 bases each). Germline lookup yields CDR1 LNHDA and CDR2 SQIVND (reference sequence). Trimming took 2 bases from V and 3 from J, leaving 26 bases between them. The CDR3 sequence is 20 residues long. For the CDR3, the DNA is TGTGCCAGTAGTATAAGGTGGGGGCAGGGGGCGACTAGCGTCTACAATGAGCAGTTCTTC. It yields the protein CASSIRWGQGATSVYNEQFF.

The V call is TRBV2, the J call TRBJ1-5; the D is unclear. Between the trimmed V and J ends, which lost 5 bases and 8 bases, there was a span of 7 bases. Germline V gene lookup returns CDR1 SNHLY and CDR2 FYNNEI. CDR3 length equals 11 residues. The CDR3 spells CASSLTEPQHF. Written as DNA, the CDR3 is TGTGCCAGCAGTTTAACAGAGCCCCAGCATTTT. Using reference TRBV2 and TRBJ1-5 for the parts outside the CDR3, the full variable domain is EPEVTQTPSHQVTQMGQEVILRCVPISNHLYFYWYRQILGQKVEFLVSFYNNEISEKSEIFDDQFSVERPDGSNFTLKIRSTKLEDSAMYFCASSLTEPQHFGDGTRLSIL.

This clonotype was seen at least ten times. J is TRBJ2-7 and V is TRBV6-5; D is unclear. Germline lookup yields CDR1 MNHEY and CDR2 SVGAGI. The CDR3 extends over 12 amino acids. The V gene lost 2 bases and the J gene lost 5 bases, with 7 bases spanning the gap. In DNA, the CDR3 is TGTGCCAGCAGTTACAGGGTCGACGAGCAGTACTTC. Translating it yields CASSYRVDEQYF.

A note on this clonotype: A much larger clonotype is one base distant, so this may be a read error. The CDR3 coding sequence is TGTGCCAGCGGAGGACAGGACCGGTCTAGGGGCTATGGCTACACCTTC. This sequence encodes CASGGQDRSRGYGYTF. The chain employs TRBV12-3 or TRBV12-4 and TRBJ1-2, with TRBD1 identical over 7 bases. The CDR3 loop spans 16 amino acids. V lost 8 bases to trimming and J lost 4 bases; unmatched junction nucleotides: 16.

Notes on this clonotype: The junction departs from germline at one end; a sequencing error may be responsible. The J gene is TRBJ2-1, the V gene TRBV5-1; 9 bases are shared with TRBD2. There are 13 residues in the CDR3. The germline V gene encodes CDR1 SGHRS and CDR2 YFSETQ. The CDR3 DNA is TGTGCCAGCAGCTGGACTAGCGTCCCTGAGCAGTTCTTC. Its translation is CASSWTSVPEQFF.

This clonotype occurred a few times. The rearrangement links TRBV20-1 to TRBJ2-3, with 7 bases aligning to TRBD1. The DNA end is more similar to TRBJ1-1, so the J call may be wrong. The CDR3 is 13 residues long. Germline V CDR1 and CDR2: DFQATT, SNEGSKA (reference sequence). The CDR3 loop reads CSASLQGGVQAFF. The CDR3 nucleotides read TGCAGTGCTAGTCTCCAGGGGGGGGTCCAAGCTTTCTTT.